Described below is a single TCR beta chain sequence and its context. There is no known antigen for this receptor. One base away there is no much larger clone; base qualities are not given. PBMCs were isolated by Ficoll-Paque density gradient centrifugation. This sample was taken from a study of T-cell memory formation after mild COVID-19 (dated by TCRdb to the early 2020s). At the level of the whole study: TCR sequence clusters from the two donors were largely donor specific. Two young, previously healthy adult volunteers, one female and one male, were included in the cohort. Longitudinal TCRalpha and TCRbeta repertoire sequencing tracked T-cell clones expanding and contracting after mild COVID-19 in a couple of donors.

CDR1 and CDR2 are read off the germline V gene (reference sequence) as LNHDA and SQIVND. Its CDR3 holds 14 amino acids, cysteine through phenylalanine. Only the CDR3 DNA stays, 42 bases, in frame from base 1. Here V drops 7 bases and J drops 6 bases, and the junction holds 6 bases not matched to any gene. Broader findings and caveats from the paper: Contracting CD4+ clones turned up mainly in the CM and EM memory subsets, whereas EMRA was where CD8+ clones were enriched. Only a couple of mild cases were covered in the study, and larger cohorts including severe cases with pre-infection samples were considered necessary. Whether the second-wave clones peaking on day 37 were SARS-CoV-2 specific was not confirmed. The detection of some responding clones in pre-infection memory suggests that pre-existing cross-reactive memory T cells joined the SARS-CoV-2 response. Balanced CD4/CD8 phenotypes were observed for clones contracting from day 15 to 85, whereas a bias towards CD4+ was observed for a second wave of clones expanding from day 15 to 37.

The sample was run on an Illumina NovaSeq 6000. Using 5'RACE with constant-segment primers, TCRalpha and TCRbeta cDNA libraries were constructed, with sample barcodes and unique molecular identifiers added in the process. Trizol reagent was used to extract RNA from every sample. Library amplification was performed in two PCR steps, and a second sample barcode and Illumina TruSeq adapters were introduced in the second step. Sequencing of libraries was performed on an Illumina NovaSeq with 2 x 150 bp paired-end reads. From the authors' description of their analysis: The reads were demultiplexed and collapsed into UMI-guided consensus sequences using migec v1.2.7. Using mixcr v2.1.11, the UMI consensuses were aligned to TRA and TRB V and J templates and assembled into clonotypes. Expanded or contracted clonotypes were those called significant by both edgeR and NoisET, with noise models trained on biological replicates. For edgeR calls, the cutoffs were a false discovery rate-adjusted p below 0.01 and a log2 fold-change threshold of 1. As an exploratory analysis of dynamics, PCA with hierarchical clustering was applied to max-normalized trajectories of the 1000 most abundant clonotypes. Each responding clone was given a CD4 or CD8 phenotype based on the CD4+ and CD8+ repertoires, which had been sequenced separately. The raw public data were reprocessed by TCRdb itself: fastp quality trimming at Q25, MiXCR clonotype calling, in-frame beta chains only. Each entry merges the rows of one CDR3 protein and shows their most common DNA and genes. The V and J calls follow TCRdb's processing rather than the paper's. This sample has 100,000 to 150,000 distinct CDR3 sequences in its table, and around 6.3% of those were observed once. The ten largest clones represent roughly 2.2% of the sample.

Sequencing was carried out using PBMCs or a T cell subset sorted from them (not recorded which). Recombination connected TRBV19 to TRBJ2-1, with 10 junctional bases fitting TRBD2. This clonotype originated in an adult woman who had mild COVID-19 (a few samples of this study predate the infection). The sample titles of this study are shuffled in the database, so cell type and time point are left out; the donor was told from shared clones. This receptor has the CDR3 CASINSGRSNEQFF. The bases read TGTGCCAGTATCAATAGCGGGAGGTCCAATGAGCAGTTCTTC.